These 3 T cell receptor beta chains were all obtained from the same sample, sequenced in a study of shared clonotypes between healthy human individuals. Using immunoSEQ multiplex PCR, the repertoire was profiled, and TCRdb retains in-frame clones only, with some absent. Of about 460,000 clones in the sample, approximately 80% were seen once. Sequencing input: PBMCs. The receptors were gathered from a middle-aged woman in good health. Some clones in this sample may be carry-over from other donors' samples.

In this sample, this clone turned up many times. The V and J genes are TRBV18 and TRBJ2-7; unclear D gene. This CDR3 has 16 amino acids. V lost 1 base and J 0 bases, leaving 13 bases between the germline ends. The germline CDR1 and CDR2 sequences are KGHSH and LQKENI. The CDR3: CASSPRMDSSSYEQYF. The CDR3 nucleotides read TGTGCCAGCTCACCACGAATGGATAGTAGCTCCTACGAGCAGTACTTC.

The chain combines TRBV29-1 with TRBJ2-2, with 9 bases matching TRBD1. From germline, CDR1 is SQVTM and CDR2 ANQGSEA. The CDR3 covers 13 residues. V lost 5 bases, J lost 6 bases, and 4 bases stayed unmatched. The CDR3 loop reads CSVLRQGAGELFF. The CDR3 nucleotides are TGCAGCGTTCTTCGACAGGGGGCCGGGGAGCTGTTTTTT.

The chain combines TRBV9 with TRBJ1-3; a possible D gene is TRBD1 (6 bases). V dropped 0 bases and J dropped 0 bases, with 19 bases sitting between them. CDR1 and CDR2 from the germline V gene are SGDLS and YYNGEE. The CDR3 is 19 amino acids. The CDR3 spells CASSVAGTSGGLSGNTIYF. The CDR3 DNA reads TGTGCCAGCAGCGTAGCTGGGACATCCGGCGGCCTCTCTGGAAACACCATATATTTT. The complete variable domain, with remaining parts taken from reference TRBV9 and TRBJ1-3, reads DSGVTQTPKHLITATGQRVTLRCSPRSGDLSVYWYQQSLDQGLQFLIQYYNGEERAKGNILERFSAQQFPDLHSELNLSSLELGDSALYFCASSVAGTSGGLSGNTIYFGEGSWLTVV.